What follows describes a single T cell receptor beta chain. Its target is not known. Genomic DNA of each subset was evenly split across several immunoSEQ plates. Profiled with immunoSEQ multiplex PCR; TCRdb holds only in-frame clones, not every one. Of approximately 1.9 million clones listed, around 95% were seen once; the top ten hold under 2%. The sample is drawn from a study of shared clonotypes between healthy human individuals. Naive-designated CD8 cells lacked CD45RO, were positively enriched for CCR7, and omitted terminally differentiated effector memory CD45RA+ cells. Germline CDR1 reads SEHNR; CDR2 reads FQNEAQ (reference sequence). The V and J ends lost 4 bases and 5 bases, in that order; junction bases with no gene match: 8. CDR3 length: 15 amino acids. General observations from the study: Only blood was sampled, and tissue TCR repertoires likely differ from blood ones.

The sequenced sample was naive CD8+ T cells from PBMCs. This receptor was obtained from a young man in good health. Some clones in this sample may be carry-over from other donors' samples. The V call is TRBV7-9, the J call TRBJ2-3, with 8 bases matching TRBD2. CDR3 in DNA: TGTGCCAGCAGCTCTCCGGGACTAGTTGAAGATACGCAGTATTTT. As protein: CASSSPGLVEDTQYF.